The rows below give T cell receptor beta chains drawn from one sample of a study of blood T cells in healthy people across ages. TCRdb re-called the 5' RACE reads with MiXCR, one entry per CDR3 protein. This sample has some 370,000 distinct CDR3 sequences, with 45% to 60% found just once. Sequencing was performed on blood. All receptors derive from a man aged 55 to 69 in good health. Both conserved end residues are part of each CDR3. Each record gives: D gene, J gene, clone size, V gene, CDR3 DNA, CDR3 protein. D genes are given only for firm matches. Size values are once, few and many counts, or a class for expanded clones, and some rows have none.

TRBD2,TRBJ2-3,many,TRBV30,TGTGCCGCGGGGGGTTCCACACCCACAGATACGCAGTATTTT,CAAGGSTPTDTQYF
TRBD1,TRBJ1-4,NA,TRBV14,TGTGCCAGCAGCCAAGGACCAGGGGGCTCGGATGAAAAACTGTTTTTT,CASSQGPGGSDEKLFF
NA,TRBJ2-3,few,TRBV20-1,TGCAGTGCTAGAGATCCCTTTAGGAATACGCAGTATTTT,CSARDPFRNTQYF
TRBD2,TRBJ2-6,once,TRBV5-8,TGTGCCAGCAGCTTGGGGAAGACTAGCGGGGGGTTCTCTGGGGCCAACGTCCTGACTTTC,CASSLGKTSGGFSGANVLTF
NA,TRBJ2-7,NA,TRBV11-2,TGTGCCAGCAGCTTAGATCTCGGGCAGGGGTTGATCGACGAGCAGTACTTC,CASSLDLGQGLIDEQYF
TRBD1,TRBJ1-6,NA,TRBV9,TGTGCCGGCAGCACACGGGACAGGGGGTCAGGTTCACCCCTCCACTTT,CAGSTRDRGSGSPLHF
NA,TRBJ2-6,few,TRBV6-2/TRBV6-3,TGTGCCAGCAGACCCGACTCTGGGGCCAACGTCCTGACTTTC,CASRPDSGANVLTF
NA,TRBJ2-1,NA,TRBV20-1,TGCAGTGCTAGAAAACGGAGCGTTGAGCAGTTCTTC,CSARKRSVEQFF
NA,TRBJ1-4,few,TRBV7-8,TGTGCCAGCAGCTTATGGCGGTCAACTAATGAAAAACTGTTTTTT,CASSLWRSTNEKLFF
NA,TRBJ2-1,NA,TRBV11-2,TGTGCCAGCAGCCCAGGGCCAAGAAATGAGCAGTTCTTC,CASSPGPRNEQFF
NA,TRBJ2-3,NA,TRBV7-2,TGTGCCAGCAGCTTAGGGGGCTACAGCACAGATACGCAGTATTTT,CASSLGGYSTDTQYF
NA,TRBJ1-1,NA,TRBV7-7,TGTGCTAGCAGCTTAGAAGAGGGAACTGAAGCTTTCTTT,CASSLEEGTEAFF
NA,TRBJ2-4,NA,TRBV28,TGTGCCAGCAGTTTGGGACGGGAGCCAAACATTCAGTACTTC,CASSLGREPNIQYF
TRBD1,TRBJ2-7,NA,TRBV2,TGTGCCAGCAACCGGGACAGGGTCTCCTACGAGCAGTACTTC,CASNRDRVSYEQYF
TRBD2,TRBJ2-7,NA,TRBV29-1,TGCAGCGGGAGCTCAGCGGGAGGTTCGTACGAGCAGTACTTC,CSGSSAGGSYEQYF
TRBD1,TRBJ1-1,NA,TRBV5-1,TGCGCCAGCAGCTCGGCCGGGACAGGGAACACTGAAGCTTTCTTT,CASSSAGTGNTEAFF
TRBD2,TRBJ2-5,NA,TRBV28,TGTGCCAGCAGTTTCGGCGGGGGGCAGGTGGAGACCCAGTACTTC,CASSFGGGQVETQYF
TRBD1,TRBJ1-5,few,TRBV20-1,TGCAGTGCTACTGGGACAGGACGTAATCAGCCCCAGCATTTT,CSATGTGRNQPQHF
TRBD2,TRBJ2-3,NA,TRBV6-1,TGTGCCAGCAGTCCTAGCGGGGGTACAGATACGCAGTATTTT,CASSPSGGTDTQYF
NA,TRBJ2-3,many,TRBV2,TGTGCCAGCAGTCCGGGACCCGTTCCAGATACGCAGTATTTT,CASSPGPVPDTQYF
NA,TRBJ2-1,NA,TRBV20-1,TGCAGTTGGGACCCCTCGGGCAATGAGCAGTTCTTC,CSWDPSGNEQFF
NA,TRBJ2-5,NA,TRBV2,TGTGCCAGCAGTGAAGGCAGCGCCCAAGAGACCCAGTACTTC,CASSEGSAQETQYF
NA,TRBJ2-3,medium-sized,TRBV12-3/TRBV12-4,TGTGCCAGCAGTTTCCATAGGGCAGATACGCAGTATTTT,CASSFHRADTQYF
NA,TRBJ1-2,NA,TRBV20-1,TGCAGTGCTAGAGTCAAGGACTATGGCTACACCTTC,CSARVKDYGYTF
NA,TRBJ2-1,few,TRBV29-1,TGCAGCGTTGACCTCGTACCCCTTGACAATGAGCAGTTCTTC,CSVDLVPLDNEQFF
TRBD1,TRBJ2-5,few,TRBV5-1,TGCGCCAGCAGCCTTACAGGGGCCCAAGAGACCCAGTACTTC,CASSLTGAQETQYF
TRBD1,TRBJ2-7,NA,TRBV6-1,TGTGCCAGCAGTCCTGACAGGGGGCTTAGAGAGCAGTACTTC,CASSPDRGLREQYF
TRBD1,TRBJ1-5,NA,TRBV12-3/TRBV12-4,TGTGCCAGCAGCCAAAACAGGGGGAATCAGCCCCAGCATTTT,CASSQNRGNQPQHF
NA,TRBJ2-1,NA,TRBV20-1,TGCAGTGCCATGTATCGACGGGGCCGCGACAATGAGCAGTTCTTC,CSAMYRRGRDNEQFF
TRBD1,TRBJ1-1,few,TRBV2,TGTGCCAGCAGATCCGCACAGGGGACCGCAGAAGCTTTCTTT,CASRSAQGTAEAFF
NA,TRBJ1-1,NA,TRBV3-1,TGTGCCAGCAGCCTACGGACAATGAACACTGAAGCTTTCTTT,CASSLRTMNTEAFF
NA,TRBJ2-3,NA,TRBV2,TGTGCCAGCAGTTACCGGACTAGCACAGATACGCAGTATTTT,CASSYRTSTDTQYF
TRBD2,TRBJ2-7,NA,TRBV29-1,TGCAGCGTTGAAGGACTAGCTTCGGGCGAGCAGTACTTC,CSVEGLASGEQYF
NA,TRBJ1-1,NA,TRBV14,TGTGCCAGCAGCCAATTTGGGGGGACTGAAGCTTTCTTT,CASSQFGGTEAFF
NA,TRBJ2-6,NA,TRBV6-5,TGTGCCAGCAGTTACTTCGGGGGCAATGGGGCCAACGTCCTGACTTTC,CASSYFGGNGANVLTF
TRBD1,TRBJ2-7,NA,TRBV7-2,TGTGCCAGCAGCCGGGACAGATCATCGACCTACGAGCAGTACTTC,CASSRDRSSTYEQYF
TRBD2,TRBJ2-3,many,TRBV20-1,TGCAGTCCTCAGACTAGCGACGGCACAGATACGCAGTATTTT,CSPQTSDGTDTQYF
NA,TRBJ2-3,many,TRBV7-2,TGTGCCAGCAGCTTAGAGGGGGGAATAGATACGCAGTATTTT,CASSLEGGIDTQYF
NA,TRBJ2-7,NA,TRBV28,TGTGCCAGCATCCCGGTCCATAAAAGCTCCTACGAGCAGTACTTC,CASIPVHKSSYEQYF
NA,TRBJ2-7,many,TRBV7-8,TGTGCCAGCAGCTTAGTAGTCAGAAACTACGAGCAGTACTTC,CASSLVVRNYEQYF
TRBD2,TRBJ2-5,NA,TRBV28,TGTGCCAGCGAGGTAGCGGGAGGGCCGGAGACCCAGTACTTC,CASEVAGGPETQYF
NA,TRBJ2-1,NA,TRBV28,TGTGCCAGCATCCAGGGGGGGGCGAAAGTAAATGAGCAGTTCTTC,CASIQGGAKVNEQFF
NA,TRBJ1-2,few,TRBV7-2,TGTGCCAGCAGCTTAGGCCGGCAGGTCTATGGCTACACCTTC,CASSLGRQVYGYTF
NA,TRBJ2-1,few,TRBV12-5,TGTGCTAGTGGTTTGGTAGGTCTAGCCGAACCTGATGAGCAGTTCTTC,CASGLVGLAEPDEQFF
TRBD2,TRBJ2-7,NA,TRBV5-1,TGCGCCAGCAGCTTGCAGGGACTAGCGGGAAAAGGAGACGAGCAGTACTTC,CASSLQGLAGKGDEQYF
NA,TRBJ2-7,many,TRBV11-1,TGTGCCAGCAGCTTAGGGGGTAGCCGAGACGTGCAGTACTTC,CASSLGGSRDVQYF
NA,TRBJ2-3,NA,TRBV4-2,TGTGCCAGCAGCCAGGACCGCGGAGATACGCAGTATTTT,CASSQDRGDTQYF